The table lists the clone carrying this T cell receptor beta chain with a few counts. Antigen specificity is unknown. TCRdb reprocessed the RACE reads via MiXCR and lists one record per CDR3 protein. The table records approximately 96,000 distinct CDR3 sequences, about 9.3% of them present only once. The data stem from a study of human T cells and chemical hapten exposure. Study-level points and caveats: While controls formed fewer of them, expanded TCRs formed significantly more large CDR3 similarity clusters. Counts of TCRs above 1 in 1000 frequency stayed unchanged with DPC sensitization.

Time point defined: patch test 2, 6 weeks after DPC sensitization. Treatment defined: therapeutic diphenylcyclopropenone sensitization with weekly scalp DPC. Alopecia patients deemed DPC-suitable, aged 18 to 70, excluding pregnancy. Someone pulled total RNA out of unfractionated whole blood. This clonotype was sampled from a woman in her thirties or forties with alopecia areata. Some clones in this sample may be carry-over from other donors' samples. This specimen was whole blood, taken in connection with sensitization to the hapten diphenylcyclopropenone (DPC).

The CDR3: CASRTDSNQPQHF. The CDR3 DNA sequence: TGTGCCAGCAGGACAGATAGCAATCAGCCCCAGCATTTT. The chain is built from TRBV2 and TRBJ1-5; tentatively, D is TRBD1 (5 bases). The germline gives CDR1 SNHLY, CDR2 FYNNEI. The ends were cut back, 6 bases at V and 0 bases at J, with 6 bases in the middle. The CDR3 runs to 13 residues.